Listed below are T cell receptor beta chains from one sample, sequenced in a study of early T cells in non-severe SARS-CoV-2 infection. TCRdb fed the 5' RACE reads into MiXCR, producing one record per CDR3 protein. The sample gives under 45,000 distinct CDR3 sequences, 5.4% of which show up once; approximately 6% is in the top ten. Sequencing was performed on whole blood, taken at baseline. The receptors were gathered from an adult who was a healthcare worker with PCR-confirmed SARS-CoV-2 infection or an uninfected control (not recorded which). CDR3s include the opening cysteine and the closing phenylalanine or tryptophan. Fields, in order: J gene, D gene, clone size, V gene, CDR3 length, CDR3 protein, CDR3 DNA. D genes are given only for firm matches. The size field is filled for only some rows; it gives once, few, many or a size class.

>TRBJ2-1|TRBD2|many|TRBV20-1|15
CSAKGLAGGYNEQFF
TGCAGTGCTAAGGGACTAGCGGGAGGCTACAATGAGCAGTTCTTC
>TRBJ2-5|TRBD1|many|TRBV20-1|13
CSARGADRETQYF
TGCAGTGCTAGAGGGGCGGACAGGGAGACCCAGTACTTC
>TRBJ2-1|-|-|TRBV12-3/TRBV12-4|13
CASSAWGTNEQFF
TGTGCCAGCAGTGCCTGGGGGACTAATGAGCAGTTCTTC
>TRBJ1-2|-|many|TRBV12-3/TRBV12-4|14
CASSRTLDNYGYTF
TGTGCCAGCAGTCGGACTCTGGATAACTATGGCTACACCTTC
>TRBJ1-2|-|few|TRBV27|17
CASSLGLLTGRNYGYTF
TGTGCCAGCAGTTTAGGCCTTTTAACCGGACGAAACTATGGCTACACCTTC
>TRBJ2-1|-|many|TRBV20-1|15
CSAPALGISYNEQFF
TGCAGTGCTCCCGCATTGGGAATATCCTACAATGAGCAGTTCTTC
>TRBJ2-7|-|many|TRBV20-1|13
CSAPGTVTYEQYF
TGCAGTGCCCCCGGGACGGTAACCTACGAGCAGTACTTC
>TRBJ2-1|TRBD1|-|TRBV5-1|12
CASSRQGREQFF
TGCGCCAGCAGCCGACAGGGCCGTGAGCAGTTCTTC
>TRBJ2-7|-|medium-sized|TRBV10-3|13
CAISPDSPYEQYF
TGTGCCATCAGCCCAGACAGCCCTTACGAGCAGTACTTC
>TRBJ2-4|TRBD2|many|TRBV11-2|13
CATMGGNENIQYF
TGTGCCACCATGGGGGGGAACGAAAACATTCAGTACTTC
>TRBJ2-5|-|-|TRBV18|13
CASSERLQETQYF
TGTGCCAGCTCAGAACGACTCCAAGAGACCCAGTACTTC
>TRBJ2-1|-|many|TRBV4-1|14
CASSNTIGNNEQFF
TGCGCCAGCAGCAACACTATCGGAAACAATGAGCAGTTCTTC
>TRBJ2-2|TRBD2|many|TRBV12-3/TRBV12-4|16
CASSLGGGRTTGELFF
TGTGCCAGCAGTTTAGGGGGCGGGAGGACGACCGGGGAGCTGTTTTTT
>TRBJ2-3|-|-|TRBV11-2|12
CASSRDTDTQYF
TGTGCCAGCAGCCGCGATACAGATACGCAGTATTTT
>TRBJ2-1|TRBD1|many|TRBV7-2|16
CASSLEFGTVRNEQFF
TGTGCCAGCAGCTTAGAATTCGGGACAGTCCGTAATGAGCAGTTCTTC
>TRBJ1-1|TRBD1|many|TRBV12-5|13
CASGPGGPTEAFF
TGTGCTAGTGGCCCAGGGGGCCCCACTGAAGCTTTCTTT
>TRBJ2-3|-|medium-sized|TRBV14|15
CASSQRRGGTDTQYF
TGTGCCAGCAGCCAAAGGCGGGGTGGGACAGATACGCAGTATTTT
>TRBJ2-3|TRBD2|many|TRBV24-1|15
CATSDPAGRATTQYF
TGTGCCACCAGTGATCCGGCCGGGAGGGCCACTACGCAGTATTTT
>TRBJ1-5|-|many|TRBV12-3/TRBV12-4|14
CASRDGTPNQPQHF
TGTGCCAGCAGGGATGGGACACCTAATCAGCCCCAGCATTTT
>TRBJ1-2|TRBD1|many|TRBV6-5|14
CASSRQGANYGYTF
TGTGCCAGCAGCCGACAGGGGGCTAACTATGGCTACACCTTC
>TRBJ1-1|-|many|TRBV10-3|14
CAIGRPGPNTEAFF
TGTGCCATCGGAAGGCCGGGCCCGAACACTGAAGCTTTCTTT
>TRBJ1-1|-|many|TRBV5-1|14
CASSSGTAGSEAFF
TGCGCCAGCAGCTCCGGGACCGCAGGGTCTGAAGCTTTCTTT
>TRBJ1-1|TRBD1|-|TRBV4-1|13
CASSPQTGGSAFF
TGCGCCAGCAGCCCGCAGACAGGGGGCTCGGCTTTCTTT
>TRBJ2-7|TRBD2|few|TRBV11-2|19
CASSLRAGTSGRSGYEQYF
TGTGCCAGCAGCTTAAGAGCAGGGACTAGCGGGAGGAGCGGCTACGAGCAGTACTTC
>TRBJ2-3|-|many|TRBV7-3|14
CASSLGGNTDTQYF
TGTGCCAGCAGCTTAGGAGGGAACACAGATACGCAGTATTTT
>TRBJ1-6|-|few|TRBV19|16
CASSDTTGPRNSPLHF
TGTGCCAGTAGCGATACTACAGGTCCGCGGAATTCACCCCTCCACTTT
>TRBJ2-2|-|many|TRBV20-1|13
CSALPPNTGELFF
TGCAGTGCTCTCCCCCCGAACACCGGGGAGCTGTTTTTT
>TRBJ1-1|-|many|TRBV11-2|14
CASSFGRLNTEAFF
TGTGCCAGCAGCTTCGGACGGCTGAACACTGAAGCTTTCTTT
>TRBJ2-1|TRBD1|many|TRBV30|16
CAWRGRQGMGQDEQFF
TGTGCCTGGAGGGGACGACAGGGGATGGGTCAAGATGAGCAGTTCTTC
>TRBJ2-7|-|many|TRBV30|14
CAWSVKGGAYEQYF
TGTGCCTGGAGTGTAAAAGGCGGTGCCTACGAGCAGTACTTC
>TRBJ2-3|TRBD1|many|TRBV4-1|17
CASSQDSGRGQGDTQYF
TGCGCCAGCAGCCAAGATTCAGGCAGGGGGCAGGGAGATACGCAGTATTTT
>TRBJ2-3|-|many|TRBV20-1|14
CSASSGDPTDTQYF
TGCAGTGCTAGTTCAGGGGATCCCACAGATACGCAGTATTTT
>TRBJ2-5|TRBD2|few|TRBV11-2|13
CASRASGQETQYF
TGTGCCAGCCGCGCTAGCGGCCAAGAGACCCAGTACTTC
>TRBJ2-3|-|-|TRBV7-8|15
CASSPLAGRTDTQYF
TGTGCCAGCAGCCCCCTCGCGGGACGCACAGATACGCAGTATTTT
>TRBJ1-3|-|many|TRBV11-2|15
CASSSIGGYGNTIYF
TGTGCCAGCAGCTCCATCGGGGGGTACGGAAACACCATATATTTT
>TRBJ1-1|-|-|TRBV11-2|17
CASTSLMTRILNTEAFF
TGTGCCAGCACCTCCCTCATGACCCGGATTCTGAACACTGAAGCTTTCTTT
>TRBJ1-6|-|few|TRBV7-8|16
CASSLGSTASGSPLHF
TGTGCCAGCAGCTTAGGAAGTACGGCGTCGGGTTCACCCCTCCACTTT
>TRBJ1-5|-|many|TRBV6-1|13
CASRGSSNQPQHF
TGTGCCAGCAGGGGTAGCAGCAATCAGCCCCAGCATTTT
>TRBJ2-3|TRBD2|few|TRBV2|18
CASSQFPGLAGGADTQYF
TGTGCCAGCAGTCAATTCCCGGGACTAGCGGGAGGGGCAGATACGCAGTATTTT
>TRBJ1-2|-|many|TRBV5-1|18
CASSLGRSDGVRFYGYTF
TGCGCCAGCAGCTTGGGAAGGTCCGACGGGGTTCGCTTCTATGGCTACACCTTC
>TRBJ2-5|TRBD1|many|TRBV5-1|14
CASSTGQVGETQYF
TGCGCCAGCAGTACCGGACAGGTCGGGGAGACCCAGTACTTC
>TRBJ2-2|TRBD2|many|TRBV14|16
CASSQWLAGGTGELFF
TGTGCCAGCAGCCAATGGTTAGCGGGAGGCACCGGGGAGCTGTTTTTT
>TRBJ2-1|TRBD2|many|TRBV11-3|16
CASSLGFSGGGNEQFF
TGTGCCAGCAGCTTAGGGTTTTCGGGAGGGGGTAATGAGCAGTTCTTC
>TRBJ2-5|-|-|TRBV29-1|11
CSVVQGKTQYF
TGCAGCGTTGTTCAGGGGAAGACCCAGTACTTC
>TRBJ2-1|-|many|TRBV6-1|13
CASSLPSSSEQFF
TGTGCCAGCAGCCTCCCCTCCAGTAGTGAGCAGTTCTTC
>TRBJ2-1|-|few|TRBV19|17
CASSRPGALSSYNEQFF
TGTGCCAGTAGTCGGCCGGGAGCGCTCAGCTCCTACAATGAGCAGTTCTTC
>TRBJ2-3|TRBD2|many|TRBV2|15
CASSRLADNTDTQYF
TGTGCCAGCAGTCGACTAGCGGATAATACAGATACGCAGTATTTT
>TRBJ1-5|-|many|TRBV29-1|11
CSVVANQPQHF
TGCAGCGTTGTGGCGAATCAGCCCCAGCATTTT
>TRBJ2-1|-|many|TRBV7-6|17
CASSYRTGMLSYNEQFF
TGTGCCAGCAGCTACCGTACAGGAATGCTCTCCTACAATGAGCAGTTCTTC
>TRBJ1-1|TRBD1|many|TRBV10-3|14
CAISGQGLNTEAFF
TGTGCCATCAGCGGACAGGGGCTGAACACTGAAGCTTTCTTT
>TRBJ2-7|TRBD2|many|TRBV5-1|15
CASSQTSGRWVEQYF
TGCGCCAGCAGCCAAACTAGCGGGAGATGGGTCGAGCAGTACTTC
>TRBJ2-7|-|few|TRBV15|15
CATSRVGGVVYEQYF
TGTGCCACCAGCAGAGTGGGGGGAGTGGTTTACGAGCAGTACTTC
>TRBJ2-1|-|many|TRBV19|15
CASSISGSLIREQFF
TGTGCCAGTAGTATCAGCGGGTCGCTAATACGGGAGCAGTTCTTC
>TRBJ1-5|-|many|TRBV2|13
CAVRTAENQPQHF
TGTGCCGTAAGGACCGCTGAGAATCAGCCCCAGCATTTT
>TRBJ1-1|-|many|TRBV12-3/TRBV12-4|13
CASIPGGGNEAFF
TGTGCCAGCATCCCCGGGGGGGGAAATGAAGCTTTCTTT
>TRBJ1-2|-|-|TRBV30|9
CAWSPGGWF
TGTGCCTGGAGCCCAGGCGGGTGGTTC
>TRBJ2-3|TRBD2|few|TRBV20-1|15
CSASNSGRAADTQYF
TGCAGTGCTTCCAATAGCGGGAGGGCCGCAGATACGCAGTATTTT
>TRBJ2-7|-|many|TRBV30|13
CAWSVRVGYEQYF
TGTGCCTGGAGTGTGAGGGTAGGCTACGAGCAGTACTTC
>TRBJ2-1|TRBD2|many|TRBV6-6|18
CASRGTSGRAGGNNEQFF
TGTGCCAGCAGAGGGACTAGCGGGAGGGCCGGGGGGAACAATGAGCAGTTCTTC